One TCR beta chain is described in this entry. Antigen specificity is unknown. This record comes from a study of OX40 agonist ivuxolimab in advanced cancers. Study in general: Ivuxolimab was administered intravenously to patients at 0.01 to 10 mg/kg every 2 weeks. Three partial responders included one hepatocellular carcinoma patient and two cutaneous melanoma patients.

Clones were sequenced by immunoSEQ multiplex PCR, and TCRdb holds only the in-frame ones, with some missing. The sample carries about 53,000 clones, roughly 90% recorded once. Findings and limits, study-wide: In CD8+ T cells, expanded clones were on average more numerous than in CD4+. Dosing at 0.1 to 3.0 mg/kg was accompanied by clonal expansion of CD4+ and CD8+ blood T cells by week 6.

The trim removed 5 bases at V and 1 base at J, leaving 13 bases unmatched. The CDR3 runs 17 residues. Looked up from germline, CDR1 is SGHTA and CDR2 is FQGNSA. This sequence originates from an adult with an advanced solid tumor such as melanoma, head and neck, liver or kidney cancer. The starting material was CD4+ or CD8+ T cells sorted from blood, obtained in a trial of the OX40 agonist ivuxolimab. The chain is built from TRBV7-2 and TRBJ1-1, with TRBD1 identical over 7 bases. The CDR3 sequence: CASSLRGGTVGNTEAFF. Here the CDR3 DNA reads TGTGCCAGCAGCCTCCGGGGGGGGACAGTAGGGAACACTGAAGCTTTCTTT. Combining the CDR3 with reference TRBV7-2 and TRBJ1-1 gives the whole variable domain GAGVSQSPSNKVTEKGKDVELRCDPISGHTALYWYRQSLGQGLEFLIYFQGNSAPDKSGLPSDRFSAERTGGSVSTLTIQRTQQEDSAVYLCASSLRGGTVGNTEAFFGQGTRLTVV.